This TCR beta chain was observed in a study of blood T cells in healthy people across ages. Donation came from healthy Caucasian individuals in Russia who were aged 6 to 90. Peripheral blood from each donor was collected in a volume of approximately 10 milliliters. V gave up 1 base and J gave up 2 bases, with 11 bases separating them. Germline CDR1 reads MNHEY; CDR2 reads SVGAGI. There are 15 residues in the CDR3. A second PCR, run for about 6 to 12 cycles, used a sample-barcoded 5' primer plus a J-beta primer mix. MiXCR, run by TCRdb on the 5' RACE reads, gives a single entry per CDR3 protein. This sample has 1.5 million to 1.8 million distinct CDR3 sequences, with under 55% found just once.

Sequencing was done on a sample of blood. The chain employs TRBV6-5 and TRBJ2-5; D assignment may be TRBD1 or TRBD2 (7 bases each). The receptor comes from a woman between 18 and 29 years old in good health. CDR3 residues: CASSYFQGGQETQYF. The CDR3 DNA follows: TGTGCCAGCAGTTACTTCCAGGGGGGGCAAGAGACCCAGTACTTC.